Shown below are 11 T cell receptor beta chains from a single sample sequenced in a study of cytomegalovirus exposure and HLA in healthy donors (dated by TCRdb to about 2017). Libraries were constructed by the immunoSEQ multiplex PCR assay. The multiplex PCR relied on a mix of 60 forward primers for TCR Vbeta segments and 13 reverse primers for TCR Jbeta segments. The clones in this table, taken by TCRdb from immuneACCESS, are in-frame only. Not every clone is retained; where verified, under half of the shortfall comes from an unresolved V gene, and the cause of the rest is unknown. The sample includes fewer than 250,000 clones, with over 80% observed a single time. The top ten hold about 0.77% of the sample. Sequenced input: PBMCs. The origin of the receptors is a boy between 2 and 10 years old in good health and CMV-seronegative.

This chain links TRBV29-1 with TRBJ1-2, with unresolved D. V was trimmed by 4 bases and J by 0 bases, leaving 6 bases between them. The germline V gene has CDR1 SQVTM and CDR2 ANQGSEA. The CDR3 covers 12 residues. The CDR3 protein is CSVVGSNYGYTF. For the CDR3, the DNA is TGCAGCGTTGTTGGCTCTAACTATGGCTACACCTTC. The full variable domain, completed using reference TRBV29-1 and TRBJ1-2, is SAVISQKPSRDICQRGTSLTIQCQVDSQVTMMFWYRQQPGQSLTLIATANQGSEATYESGFVIDKFPISRPNLTFSTLTVSNMSPEDSSIYLCSVVGSNYGYTFGSGTRLTVV.

The chain employs TRBV12-5 and TRBJ2-1; the match to TRBD1 covers 8 bases. Germline lookup yields CDR1 LGHNT and CDR2 FRNRAP. The ends lost 5 bases at V and 5 bases at J; junction bases unmatched: 8. The CDR3 runs to 15 residues. CDR3 DNA sequence: TGTGCTAGTGGTCTTGGACAGGGAGGAAACAATGAGCAGTTCTTC. This encodes CASGLGQGGNNEQFF.

This chain connects TRBV13 to TRBJ2-7; TRBD1 might be the D (6 bases). The CDR3 contains 14 residues. V lost 0 bases to trimming and J lost 4 bases, with 10 bases between them. The germline gives CDR1 PRHDT, CDR2 FYEKMQ (reference sequence). For the CDR3, the DNA is TGTGCCAGCAGCTTAGGCCCCGGACAGTACGAGCAGTACTTC. This gives the protein CASSLGPGQYEQYF. The entire variable domain, with the rest obtained from reference TRBV13 and TRBJ2-7, is as follows: AAGVIQSPRHLIKEKRETATLKCYPIPRHDTVYWYQQGPGQDPQFLISFYEKMQSDKGSIPDRFSAQQFSDYHSELNMSSLELGDSALYFCASSLGPGQYEQYFGPGTRLTVT.

The chain uses TRBV27 and TRBJ2-7; maybe TRBD2 (5 bases). There are 14 residues in the CDR3. V was shortened by 2 bases and J by 3 bases, with 11 bases between the two germline ends. Germline V gives CDR1 MNHEY, CDR2 SMNVEV (reference sequence). Written as DNA, the CDR3 is TGTGCCAGCAGTTTAGCAACTAGAGGCTACGAGCAGTACTTC. Its translation is CASSLATRGYEQYF.

With respect to this clone: The conserved phenylalanine or tryptophan normally closing the CDR3 is absent here, so this likely arose from a read error. The CDR3 DNA reads as TGTGCCAGTAGAACCTGGACAGGGGGCTACACTGAAGCTTTCCTT. Protein sequence: CASRTWTGGYTEAFL. V is TRBV19 and J is TRBJ1-1, with 11 bases fitting TRBD1. With V trimmed by 6 bases and J by 3 bases, 6 bases remained unmatched. The CDR3 is made up of 15 amino acids. The germline gives CDR1 LNHDA, CDR2 SQIVND (reference sequence).

This sequence joins TRBV2 and TRBJ2-3; 8 nucleotides align to TRBD2. The CDR3 runs 15 residues. Trimming cost V 10 bases and J 4 bases; bases outside gene matches: 13. CDR1 and CDR2 (germline): SNHLY, FYNNEI. The CDR3 nucleotides read TGTGCCAACAATCGTCCGGGACTAGACGCAGATACGCAGTATTTT. Protein sequence: CANNRPGLDADTQYF.

The chain joins TRBV5-1 to TRBJ2-5; 11 positions match TRBD2. CDR3 size: 14 residues. The ends lost 5 bases at V and 0 bases at J; junction bases unmatched: 0. Germline assignment: CDR1 SGHRS and CDR2 YFSETQ. CDR3 residues: CASRTSGDQETQYF. The CDR3 DNA reads TGCGCCAGCAGGACTAGCGGGGACCAAGAGACCCAGTACTTC.

The V and J genes are TRBV27 and TRBJ2-7; TRBD2 agrees at 7 bases. Germline-derived CDR1 and CDR2 are MNHEY and SMNVEV (reference sequence). The J segment lost 5 bases and the V segment lost 6 bases, leaving 7 bases of the junction unmatched. The CDR3 is 13 residues long. As DNA, the CDR3 is TGTGCCAGCAGCCAACTTGCGGGAGACGAGCAGTACTTC. Amino acids: CASSQLAGDEQYF.

The chain joins TRBV11-3 to TRBJ2-3; D gene unclear. In germline, CDR1 is SGHNT, CDR2 YENEEA. V lost 1 base and J lost 0, with 8 bases in between. The CDR3 length is 15 residues. The CDR3 DNA is TGTGCCAGCAGCTTAGGCAGTGCTAGCACAGATACGCAGTATTTT. Its translation: CASSLGSASTDTQYF.

V usage is TRBV6-5 and J usage is TRBJ1-2; D is uncertain. CDR3 size: 14 residues. The germline V and J ends were trimmed by 0 bases and 4 bases, with 9 bases remaining between them. The germline V gene encodes CDR1 MNHEY and CDR2 SVGAGI. CDR3 loop: CASSYSSEGYGYTF. CDR3 in DNA: TGTGCCAGCAGTTACTCGAGTGAGGGCTATGGCTACACCTTC.

The V and J genes are TRBV6-5 and TRBJ1-1; D might be TRBD1 (5 bases). This CDR3 comprises 13 residues. Germline CDR1 MNHEY, CDR2 SVGAGI. Trimming removed 0 bases from V and 10 bases from J, with 12 bases in between. CDR3 bases: TGTGCCAGCAGTTACTCGAGGACCGGGGGAGCTTTCTTT. It codes for CASSYSRTGGAFF.